These 18 T cell receptor beta chains came from one sample sequenced in a study of T cell repertoires and leukemia-associated antigens. TCRdb called the 5' RACE reads again in MiXCR, with one record for every CDR3 protein. In the table there are roughly 15,000 distinct CDR3 sequences, less than 40% of which are singletons. No antigen is known for these receptors. Sequencing used CD3+ T cells sorted from blood and cultured. The receptor source for this set is a female donor in good health.

Only a few counts were recorded for this clonotype. An end of the junction differs from the germline gene, which may be a read error. The V call is TRBV12-3 or TRBV12-4, the J call TRBJ2-1, with D possibly being TRBD2 (5 bases). The CDR3 loop spans 15 amino acids. The CDR3 region is CASSLGLARNNEQLF. CDR3 DNA: TGTGCCAGCAGCTTAGGGCTAGCCCGGAACAATGAGCAGCTCTTC.

As to this clonotype: Without the conserved terminal phenylalanine or tryptophan, this CDR3 likely stems from a read error. The chain recombines TRBV20-1 with TRBJ2-5; 9 bases line up with TRBD1. J was trimmed by 7 bases and V by 0 bases; bases with no gene match: 9. The CDR3 runs to 15 residues. Germline CDR1 is DFQATT and CDR2 is SNEGSKA (reference sequence). The DNA for the CDR3 is TGCAGTGCTAGAGACGGACAGGGGAGGACGGGGACCCAGTACTCC. Protein product: CSARDGQGRTGTQYS.

Judged by abundance, this clonotype is medium-sized. The J gene is TRBJ1-2, the V gene TRBV7-6; TRBD1 agrees at 7 bases. Looked up from germline, CDR1 is SGHVS and CDR2 is FNYEAQ. This CDR3 has 15 amino acids. V lost 5 bases and J lost 0; bases outside the gene matches: 6. In nucleotides, the CDR3 is TGTGCCAGCAGCGCCGGGACAGTCCCTAACTATGGCTACACCTTC. It yields the protein CASSAGTVPNYGYTF.

The chain recombines TRBV4-2 with TRBJ2-7; 7 bases are a match to TRBD2. CDR3 length: 18 amino acids. CDR1 is LGHNA and CDR2 is YNFKEQ in the germline V gene. V lost 0 bases and J lost 2; bases outside the gene matches: 13. CDR3 in DNA: TGTGCCAGCAGCCAAGAGGGTAGCGGGCAAGGGGTAGCCTACGAGCAGTACTTC. Protein: CASSQEGSGQGVAYEQYF.

This clonotype is medium-sized by share. V gene TRBV20-1 combines with J gene TRBJ2-3; perhaps TRBD2 as D (6 bases). The ends were cut back, 1 base at V and 5 bases at J, with 16 bases in the middle. Germline CDR1 is DFQATT and CDR2 is SNEGSKA (reference sequence). The CDR3 consists of 15 residues. The CDR3 protein is CSARGAPPGGDTQYF. CDR3 nucleotides: TGCAGTGCTAGAGGTGCCCCCCCCGGGGGAGATACGCAGTATTTT.

This clonotype was counted once. Here the CDR3 DNA reads TGTGCCAGCAGCCCCTACGAGCAGTACTTC. It translates to CASSPYEQYF. The gene calls are TRBV7-2 and TRBJ2-7; D not certain. V lost 5 bases and J lost 2, with 1 base in between. Germline values: CDR1 SGHTA, CDR2 FQGNSA. The CDR3 has 10 residues.

By sample fraction, this clonotype is medium-sized. CDR3: CASSENLGAQYF. CDR3 in DNA: TGTGCCAGCAGCGAAAATTTGGGGGCGCAGTACTTC. The genes are TRBV12-3 or TRBV12-4 and TRBJ2-7, with D possibly being TRBD1 (6 bases). This CDR3 contains 12 residues. V lost 6 bases and J 9 bases, leaving 15 bases between the germline ends.

This clonotype appeared once. Because the CDR3's place on the DNA is in doubt, the DNA is left out and the CDR3 is given as listed by TCRdb. The rearrangement joins TRBV5-1 to TRBJ2-3; the table's D call, TRBD2, was not checked against the DNA. A total of 21 residues make up the CDR3, ends included. Germline V gives CDR1 SGHRS, CDR2 YFSETQ. This chain's CDR3 is CASSFYICSAYTSASTDTQYF.

This clonotype is termed medium-sized. V and J are TRBV5-1 and TRBJ2-2, with 9 nucleotides matching TRBD2. The CDR3 has 16 amino acids. J was trimmed by 2 bases and V by 5 bases; bases with no gene match: 7. Per germline, CDR1 SGHRS and CDR2 YFSETQ. The CDR3 DNA reads TGCGCCAGCAGTACCGAGGGACTAGCTAACACCGGGGAGCTGTTTTTT. It codes for CASSTEGLANTGELFF. The full variable domain, completed using reference TRBV5-1 and TRBJ2-2, is KAGVTQTPRYLIKTRGQQVTLSCSPISGHRSVSWYQQTPGQGLQFLFEYFSETQRNKGNFPGRFSGRQFSNSRSEMNVSTLELGDSALYLCASSTEGLANTGELFFGEGSRLTVL.

V gene TRBV21-1 combines with J gene TRBJ2-1; the table's D gene call, TRBD2, was not cross checked with the DNA. TRBV21-1 is flagged as a pseudogene. The CDR3 totals 17 residues. The CDR3 loop is CASSVREGEGPSNERFF. CDR3 DNA: TGTGCCAGCAGCGTCCGTGAAGGGGAGGGCCCATCCAATGAGCGATTCTTC.

This clonotype was counted only a few times. The genes are TRBV20-1 and TRBJ2-1; 13 positions agree with TRBD2. The CDR3 totals 14 residues. V was clipped by 5 bases and J by 5 bases; unmatched bases: 3. Germline CDR1 and CDR2: DFQATT and SNEGSKA (reference sequence). The CDR3 sequence is CSASGTSGNNEQFF. In nucleotides, the CDR3 is TGCAGTGCTTCTGGGACTAGCGGGAACAATGAGCAGTTCTTC.

Sample share makes this clonotype medium-sized. The CDR3: CASSLNRGGELFF. CDR3 sequence (DNA): TGTGCCAGCAGTCTAAATCGGGGCGGGGAGCTGTTTTTT. The V call is TRBV12-3 or TRBV12-4, the J call TRBJ2-2, with D maybe TRBD2 (5 bases). The CDR3 extends over 13 amino acids. Trimming took off 5 bases at V and 7 bases at J, with 11 bases between the two ends.

This clonotype has a handful of counts. This chain joins TRBV20-1 and TRBJ2-3; 8 bases match TRBD1. The CDR3 spans 14 residues. The germline gives CDR1 DFQATT, CDR2 SNEGSKA (reference sequence). The V gene end was trimmed by 0 bases and the J gene end by 4 bases; junction bases not matched to a gene: 3. CDR3 amino acids: CSAREGQEADTQYF. The CDR3 DNA reads as TGCAGTGCTAGAGAGGGACAGGAGGCAGATACGCAGTATTTT.

This clonotype was seen at least ten times. This chain joins TRBV4-2 and TRBJ2-7, with no clear D. The CDR3 totals 15 residues. V lost 0 bases, J lost 0 bases, and 9 bases lay in between. CDR1 and CDR2 from the germline V gene are LGHNA and YNFKEQ. The CDR3 DNA reads as TGTGCCAGCAGCCAAGATCGTTCCGCCTCCTACGAGCAGTACTTC. It is translated as CASSQDRSASYEQYF.

To note about this clonotype: Sequence at one end of the junction differs from germline and may be a read error. This chain uses TRBV7-6 with TRBJ2-3, with 13 bases matching TRBD2. This CDR3 contains 16 residues. Germline V gene data show CDR1 as SGHVS and CDR2 as FNYEAQ. The CDR3 coding sequence is TGTGTCAGCAGTTCCCGGACTAGCGGGAGTACAGATATGCAGTATTTT. Protein product: CVSSSRTSGSTDMQYF.

The rearrangement joins TRBV6-5 to TRBJ1-6; 9 nucleotides match TRBD1. The CDR3 totals 15 residues. From germline, CDR1 is MNHEY and CDR2 SVGAGI. V shed 6 bases, J shed 10 bases, and the junction held 10 bases outside the gene matches. The CDR3 nucleotides read TGTGCCAGCAGCGTGGGACAGGGCAGGGGGTCACCCCTCCACTTT. Translation: CASSVGQGRGSPLHF.

V usage is TRBV5-1 and J usage is TRBJ2-5; 8 nucleotides line up with TRBD2. The CDR3 runs 16 residues. V lost 0 bases and J lost 1; bases outside the gene matches: 5. Germline CDR1 and CDR2: SGHRS and YFSETQ. CDR3 sequence (DNA): TGCGCCAGCAGCTTGGGTAGCGGGACGTCCCAAGAGACCCAGTACTTC. Translation gives CASSLGSGTSQETQYF.

Ten or more counts support this clonotype. V usage is TRBV6-5 and J usage is TRBJ2-4, with 7 bases identical to TRBD2. V dropped 5 bases and J dropped 2; count of bases not matched to a gene: 12. In germline, CDR1 is MNHEY, CDR2 SVGAGI. The CDR3 consists of 17 residues. The CDR3 nucleotides read TGTGCCAGCAGTCGAGCGGGGTCAAGCGTGACCAAAAACATTCAGTACTTC. Translating it yields CASSRAGSSVTKNIQYF.